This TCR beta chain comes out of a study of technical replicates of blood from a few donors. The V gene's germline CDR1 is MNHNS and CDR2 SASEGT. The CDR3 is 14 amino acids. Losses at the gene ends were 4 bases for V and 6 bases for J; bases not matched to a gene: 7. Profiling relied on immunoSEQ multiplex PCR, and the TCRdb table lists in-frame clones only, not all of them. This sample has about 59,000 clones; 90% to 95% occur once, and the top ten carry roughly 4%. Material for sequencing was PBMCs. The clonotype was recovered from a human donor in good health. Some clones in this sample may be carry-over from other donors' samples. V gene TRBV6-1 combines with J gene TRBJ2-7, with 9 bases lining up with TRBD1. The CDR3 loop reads CASSGPGQGLEQYF. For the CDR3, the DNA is TGTGCCAGCAGTGGACCGGGACAGGGCCTCGAGCAGTACTTC.